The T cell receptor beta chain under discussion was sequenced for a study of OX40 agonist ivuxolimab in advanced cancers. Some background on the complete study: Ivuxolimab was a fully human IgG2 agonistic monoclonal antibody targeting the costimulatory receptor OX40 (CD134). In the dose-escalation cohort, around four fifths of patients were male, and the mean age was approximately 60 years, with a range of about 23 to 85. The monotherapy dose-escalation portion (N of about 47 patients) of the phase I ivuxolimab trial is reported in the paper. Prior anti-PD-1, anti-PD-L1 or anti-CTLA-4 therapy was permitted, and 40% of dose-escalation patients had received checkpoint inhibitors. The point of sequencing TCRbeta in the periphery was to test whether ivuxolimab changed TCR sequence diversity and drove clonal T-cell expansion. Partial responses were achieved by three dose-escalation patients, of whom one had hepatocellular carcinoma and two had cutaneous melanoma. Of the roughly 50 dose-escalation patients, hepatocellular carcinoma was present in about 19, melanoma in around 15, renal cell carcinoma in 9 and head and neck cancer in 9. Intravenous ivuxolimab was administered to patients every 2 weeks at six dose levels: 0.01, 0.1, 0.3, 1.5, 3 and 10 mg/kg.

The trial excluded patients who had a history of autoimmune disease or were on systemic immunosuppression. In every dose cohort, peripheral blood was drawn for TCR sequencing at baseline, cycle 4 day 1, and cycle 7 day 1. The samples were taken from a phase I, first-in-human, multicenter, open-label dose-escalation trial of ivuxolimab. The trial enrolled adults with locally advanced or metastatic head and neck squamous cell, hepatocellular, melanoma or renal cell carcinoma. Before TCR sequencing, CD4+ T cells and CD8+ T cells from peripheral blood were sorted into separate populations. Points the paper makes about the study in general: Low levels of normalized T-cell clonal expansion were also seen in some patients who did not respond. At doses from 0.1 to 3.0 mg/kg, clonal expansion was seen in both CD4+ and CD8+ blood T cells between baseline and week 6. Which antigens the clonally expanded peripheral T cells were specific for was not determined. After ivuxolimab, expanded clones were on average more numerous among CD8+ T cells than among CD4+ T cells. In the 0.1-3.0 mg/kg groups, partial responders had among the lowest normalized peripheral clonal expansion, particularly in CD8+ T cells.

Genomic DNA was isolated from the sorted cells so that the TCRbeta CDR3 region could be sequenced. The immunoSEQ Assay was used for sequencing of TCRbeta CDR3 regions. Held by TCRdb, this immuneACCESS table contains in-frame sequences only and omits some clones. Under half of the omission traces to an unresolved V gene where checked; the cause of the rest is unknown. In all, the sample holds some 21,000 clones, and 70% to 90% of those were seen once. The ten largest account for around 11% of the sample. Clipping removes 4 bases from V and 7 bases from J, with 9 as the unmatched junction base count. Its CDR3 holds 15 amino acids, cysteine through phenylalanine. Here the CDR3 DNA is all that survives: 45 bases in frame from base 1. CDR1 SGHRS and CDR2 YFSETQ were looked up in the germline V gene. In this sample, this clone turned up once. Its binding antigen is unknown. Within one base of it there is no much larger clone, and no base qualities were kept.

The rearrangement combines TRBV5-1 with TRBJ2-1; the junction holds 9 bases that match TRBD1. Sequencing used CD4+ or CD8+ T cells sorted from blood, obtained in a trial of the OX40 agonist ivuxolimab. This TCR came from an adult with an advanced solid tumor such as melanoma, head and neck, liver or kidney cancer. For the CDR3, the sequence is CASSPTRTGDNEQFF. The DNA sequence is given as TGCGCCAGCAGCCCGACCCGGACAGGGGATAATGAGCAGTTCTTC.